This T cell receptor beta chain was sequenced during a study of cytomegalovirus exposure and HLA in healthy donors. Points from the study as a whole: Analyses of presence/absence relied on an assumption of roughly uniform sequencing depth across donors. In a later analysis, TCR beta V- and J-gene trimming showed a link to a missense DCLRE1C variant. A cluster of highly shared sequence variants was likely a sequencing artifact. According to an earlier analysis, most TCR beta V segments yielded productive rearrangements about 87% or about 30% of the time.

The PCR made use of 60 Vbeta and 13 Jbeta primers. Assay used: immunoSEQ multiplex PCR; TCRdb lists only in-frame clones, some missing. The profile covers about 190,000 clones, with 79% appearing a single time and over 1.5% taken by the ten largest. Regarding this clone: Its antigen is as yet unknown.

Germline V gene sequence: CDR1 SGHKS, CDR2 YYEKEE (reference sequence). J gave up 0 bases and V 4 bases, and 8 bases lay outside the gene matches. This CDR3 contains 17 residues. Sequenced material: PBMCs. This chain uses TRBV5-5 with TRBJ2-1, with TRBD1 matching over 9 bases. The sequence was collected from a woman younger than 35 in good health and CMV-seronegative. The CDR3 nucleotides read TGTGCCAGCAGCGACCCGACAGGGGGATTCTCCTACAATGAGCAGTTCTTC. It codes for CASSDPTGGFSYNEQFF.